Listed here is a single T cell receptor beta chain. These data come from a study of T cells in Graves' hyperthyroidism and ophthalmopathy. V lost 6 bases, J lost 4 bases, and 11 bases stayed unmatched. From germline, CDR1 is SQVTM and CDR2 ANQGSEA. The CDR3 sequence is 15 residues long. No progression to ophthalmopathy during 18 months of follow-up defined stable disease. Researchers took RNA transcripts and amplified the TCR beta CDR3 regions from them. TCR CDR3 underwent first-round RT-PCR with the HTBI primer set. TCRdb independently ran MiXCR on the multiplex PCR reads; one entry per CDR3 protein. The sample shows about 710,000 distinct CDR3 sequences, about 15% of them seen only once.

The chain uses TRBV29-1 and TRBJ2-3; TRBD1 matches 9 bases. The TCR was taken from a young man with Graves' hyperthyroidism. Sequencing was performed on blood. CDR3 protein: CSVIGTGRIPDTQYF. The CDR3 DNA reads TGCAGCGTGATAGGGACAGGGAGGATCCCAGATACGCAGTATTTT.